The text below deals with one T cell receptor beta chain. Antigen specificity is unknown. When sampled, the donors appeared nominally healthy, though they likely had unrecorded immune exposures. These data come from a study of cytomegalovirus exposure and HLA in healthy donors. Study background: There were about 86 million unique TCRs (from HLA-typed donors) in an early data release. Study-level findings and limits: As a later analysis revealed, most CMV-associated TCR beta chains appeared HLA-restricted.

The PCR employed 60 Vbeta primers together with 13 Jbeta primers. Assay: immunoSEQ multiplex PCR; the TCRdb copy retains only in-frame clones and omits some. The repertoire holds some 130,000 clones, roughly two thirds seen once, with about 1.6% in the top ten. The source material was PBMCs. This receptor was taken from a man aged 25-45 years in good health and CMV-seropositive.

In DNA form, the CDR3 reads TGTGCCACCAGCAAACTAGACTACAATGAGCAGTTCTTC. It translates to CATSKLDYNEQFF. The V gene is TRBV15, the J gene TRBJ2-1; D possibly corresponds to TRBD2 (5 bases). Germline lookup yields CDR1 LNHNV and CDR2 YYDKDF (reference sequence). V gave up 4 bases and J gave up 3 bases, with 7 bases separating them. CDR3 length: 13 amino acids.